This T cell receptor (beta chain) is drawn from a study of shared clonotypes between healthy human individuals. The germline V gene has CDR1 SGHVS and CDR2 FNYEAQ. The ends lost 2 bases at V and 5 bases at J; junction bases unmatched: 6. The CDR3 covers 14 residues. Only in-frame clones appear in the TCRdb table, and some are missing; sequencing was by immunoSEQ multiplex PCR. This table has hundreds of thousands of clones, around 96% appearing once. Naivety among CD8 cells was defined by CD45RO negativity and positive CCR7 selection, thereby excluding terminally differentiated effector memory CD45RA+ cells.

The clonotype comes from a woman aged 25-40 years in good health. The material sequenced was naive CD8+ T cells sorted from blood. The chain recombines TRBV7-6 with TRBJ2-7, with TRBD2 matching over 7 bases. DNA for the CDR3: TGTGCCAGCAGCTTATCAGCGGGAAGTGACGAGCAGTACTTC. This translates into CASSLSAGSDEQYF.